The 25 T cell receptor beta chains given below trace back to one sample, sequenced in a study of CD8 T cells in Susac syndrome (dated by TCRdb to about 2019). Library preparation was by the immunoSEQ multiplex PCR assay. RNA was extracted using the RNeasy kit, and about 0.45 to 1 microgram was reverse transcribed with random hexamers. TCRdb redid the processing of the public reads, applying fastp at Q25 and MiXCR, and retained in-frame beta chains. Here each entry gathers all rows of one CDR3 protein and keeps the most common genes and DNA. The sample table holds approximately 79,000 distinct CDR3 sequences, of which 85% to 95% were seen once. About 0.41% of the sample is taken by the ten largest. The specimen was CD8+ T cells from PBMCs. Receptors originate from a human donor with Susac syndrome.

The DNA for the CDR3 is TGTGCCAGCAGTAAAAGGGACAGGGTCTACGAGCAGTACTTC. Its protein product is CASSKRDRVYEQYF. V and J are TRBV2 and TRBJ2-7, with 9 bases fitting TRBD1. The CDR3 totals 14 residues. The V gene's germline CDR1 is SNHLY and CDR2 FYNNEI. Trimming removed 5 bases from V and 3 bases from J; junction bases left unmatched: 5.

A single count supports this clonotype. The chain carries TRBV6-6 and TRBJ1-6; possibly TRBD1 for D (6 bases). V gave up 5 bases and J gave up 10 bases, with 15 bases separating them. This CDR3 is 14 amino acids long. Germline-derived CDR1 and CDR2 are MNHNY and SVGAGI (reference sequence). The CDR3 reads CASSKTGLASPLHF. The DNA of the CDR3 is TGTGCCAGCAGTAAAACAGGGCTGGCCTCACCCCTCCACTTT.

The chain is built from TRBV3-1 and TRBJ1-2; the D gene is possibly TRBD1 (5 bases). The CDR3 length is 12 residues. From germline, CDR1 is LGHDT and CDR2 YNNKEL (reference sequence). The ends were cut back, 4 bases at V and 8 bases at J, with 11 bases in the middle. The CDR3 DNA reads as TGTGCCAGCAGCCCGGGACCCTGGGGCTACACCTTC. This codes for CASSPGPWGYTF.

V gene TRBV29-1 combines with J gene TRBJ2-5; 9 bases agree with TRBD2. In germline, CDR1 is SQVTM, CDR2 ANQGSEA. With 0 bases clipped from V and 2 bases from J, the junction kept 7 bases outside the gene matches. This CDR3 region has 16 residues. This CDR3 reads CSVEDSQLAGQETQYF. The CDR3 bases are TGCAGCGTTGAAGACTCCCAACTAGCGGGTCAAGAGACCCAGTACTTC.

This chain's CDR3 is CASSQDFWEGLYSGANVLTF. The CDR3 DNA reads as TGCGCCAGCAGCCAGGATTTCTGGGAGGGACTTTACTCTGGGGCCAACGTCCTGACTTTC. This chain links TRBV4-3 with TRBJ2-6, with 7 bases that match TRBD2. The CDR3 covers 20 residues. Germline CDR1 LGHNA, CDR2 YSLEER. Unmatched junction bases numbered 14, after V lost 3 bases and J lost 0 bases.

J is TRBJ1-1 and V is TRBV2, with TRBD1 matching 8 bases. This CDR3 has 16 amino acids. Germline lookup yields CDR1 SNHLY and CDR2 FYNNEI. V gave up 3 bases and J gave up 4 bases; unmatched junction bases: 10. The CDR3 reads CASSDNPGQGVTEAFF. The CDR3 DNA reads as TGTGCCAGCAGTGACAACCCCGGACAGGGAGTCACTGAAGCTTTCTTT.

The V call is TRBV9, the J call TRBJ1-6; D not resolved. Trimming left V 6 bases short and J 7 bases short, with 17 bases between. Germline V gene sequence: CDR1 SGDLS, CDR2 YYNGEE. The CDR3 totals 15 residues. This chain's CDR3 is CASKPTDQGNSPLHF. The CDR3 bases are TGTGCCAGCAAGCCCACGGACCAAGGGAATTCACCCCTCCACTTT.

V and J are TRBV4-3 and TRBJ2-7, with TRBD1 matching 7 bases. The length of the CDR3 is 14 residues. CDR1 is LGHNA and CDR2 is YSLEER in the germline V gene. With V trimmed by 4 bases and J by 4 bases, 7 bases remained unmatched. This CDR3 is CASSPETGRYEQYF. The CDR3 nucleotides are TGCGCCAGCAGCCCAGAGACAGGGCGGTACGAGCAGTACTTC.

The rearrangement uses TRBV28 and TRBJ1-1; D gene uncertain. The CDR3 covers 14 residues. Germline V gene data show CDR1 as MDHEN and CDR2 as SYDVKM. Trimming removed 5 bases from V and 1 base from J, with 11 bases in between. As DNA, the CDR3 is TGTGCCAGCAGTCAAGTCGGTCGGAACACTGAAGCTTTCTTT. This translates into CASSQVGRNTEAFF.

J is TRBJ2-7 and V is TRBV28; D remains ambiguous. The CDR3 contains 12 residues. Germline V CDR1 and CDR2: MDHEN, SYDVKM. With 5 bases removed from V and 7 bases from J, the gap between germline ends came to 12 bases. CDR3 nucleotide sequence: TGTGCCAGCAGTCTTCCGCGTGGGGAGCAGTACTTC. This translates into CASSLPRGEQYF.

V gene TRBV29-1 combines with J gene TRBJ1-1; D may be TRBD1 (5 bases). The V gene's germline CDR1 is SQVTM and CDR2 ANQGSEA. V lost 3 bases and J 1 base, leaving 9 bases between the germline ends. This CDR3 region has 13 residues. In nucleotides, the CDR3 is TGCAGCGTTGATCGGCAGGGGAACACTGAAGCTTTCTTT. Residues: CSVDRQGNTEAFF.

This sequence joins TRBV18 and TRBJ1-1, with TRBD1 matching over 7 bases. The CDR3 has 15 amino acids. With 1 base clipped from V and 1 base from J, the junction kept 3 bases outside the gene matches. Looked up from germline, CDR1 is KGHSH and CDR2 is LQKENI. CDR3 residues: CASSPLKGANTEAFF. CDR3 nucleotides: TGTGCCAGCTCACCACTCAAGGGGGCGAACACTGAAGCTTTCTTT.

J is TRBJ1-6 and V is TRBV27; D call uncertain. This CDR3 is 13 amino acids long. From germline, CDR1 is MNHEY and CDR2 SMNVEV (reference sequence). The V gene lost 5 bases and the J gene lost 6 bases, with 8 bases spanning the gap. The CDR3 is CASSPRINSPLHF. The CDR3, as DNA: TGTGCCAGCAGTCCCAGGATTAATTCACCCCTCCACTTT.

The chain uses TRBV6-5 and TRBJ1-6; D gene uncertain. CDR1 MNHEY and CDR2 SVGAGI come from the germline V gene. The ends were cut back, 9 bases at V and 8 bases at J, with 11 bases in the middle. There are 12 residues in the CDR3. CDR3 sequence reads: CASAVGDSPLHF. The CDR3 coding sequence is TGTGCCAGTGCGGTAGGCGATTCACCCCTCCACTTT.

The chain links TRBV13 to TRBJ2-5; D is unresolved. The CDR3 length is 13 residues. The V end was cut by 5 bases, the J end by 4 bases, with 11 bases between. Germline V gene data show CDR1 as PRHDT and CDR2 as FYEKMQ (reference sequence). In DNA form, the CDR3 reads TGTGCCAGCAGCCTAACGTTCCCAGAGACCCAGTACTTC. This translates into CASSLTFPETQYF.

The rearrangement joins TRBV9 to TRBJ1-2; D ambiguous. Germline-derived CDR1 and CDR2 are SGDLS and YYNGEE. The germline V and J ends were trimmed by 3 bases and 6 bases, with 18 bases remaining between them. CDR3 length: 15 residues. CDR3 nucleotide sequence: TGTGCCAGCAGCGCCCAGCGTCTCGCTCCGAATGGCTACACCTTC. It translates to CASSAQRLAPNGYTF. Complete variable domain (other parts from reference TRBV9 and TRBJ1-2): DSGVTQTPKHLITATGQRVTLRCSPRSGDLSVYWYQQSLDQGLQFLIQYYNGEERAKGNILERFSAQQFPDLHSELNLSSLELGDSALYFCASSAQRLAPNGYTFGSGTRLTVV.

J is TRBJ2-7 and V is TRBV28; D is ambiguous. The CDR3 has 12 residues. Trimming took 3 bases from V and 1 from J, leaving 4 bases between them. The germline CDR1 and CDR2 sequences are MDHEN and SYDVKM. CDR3 DNA sequence: TGTGCCAGCAGTTTGGTGTCCTACGAGCAGTACTTC. It translates to CASSLVSYEQYF. The entire variable domain, with the rest obtained from reference TRBV28 and TRBJ2-7, is as follows: DVKVTQSSRYLVKRTGEKVFLECVQDMDHENMFWYRQDPGLGLRLIYFSYDVKMKEKGDIPEGYSVSREKKERFSLILESASTNQTSMYLCASSLVSYEQYFGPGTRLTVT.

The V gene is TRBV12-3 or TRBV12-4, the J gene TRBJ1-3; tentatively, D is TRBD1 (6 bases). This CDR3 has 17 residues. Trimming took off 6 bases at V and 0 bases at J, with 18 bases between the two ends. CDR3 region: CASSHIYDRSSGNTIYF. The CDR3 nucleotides are TGTGCCAGCAGCCATATTTATGACAGGAGCTCTGGAAACACCATATATTTT.

The rearrangement uses TRBV3-1 and TRBJ2-5; 8 positions match TRBD1. Losses at the gene ends were 0 bases for V and 1 base for J; bases not matched to a gene: 13. Germline V gene data show CDR1 as LGHDT and CDR2 as YNNKEL (reference sequence). The CDR3 consists of 19 residues. The DNA for the CDR3 is TGTGCCAGCAGCCAAGAGTGGCCAAGGACAGGGAAGATCCAAGAGACCCAGTACTTC. Amino acids: CASSQEWPRTGKIQETQYF.

This clonotype was observed once. V and J are TRBV19 and TRBJ2-1; 8 bases line up with TRBD1. CDR1 and CDR2 from the germline V gene are LNHDA and SQIVND (reference sequence). CDR3 length: 13 amino acids. J was trimmed by 8 bases and V by 2 bases; bases with no gene match: 2. The CDR3: CASSIQGADEQFF. CDR3 nucleotides: TGTGCCAGTAGTATACAGGGGGCAGATGAGCAGTTCTTC.

The chain has TRBV30 and TRBJ2-3; 7 nucleotides align to TRBD2. The germline V gene has CDR1 GTSNPN and CDR2 SVGIG (reference sequence). The CDR3 extends over 13 amino acids. The trim removed 2 bases at V and 5 bases at J, leaving 4 bases unmatched. The chain's CDR3 is CAWSREARDTQYF. DNA of the CDR3: TGTGCCTGGAGTCGGGAGGCCCGAGATACGCAGTATTTT.

The rearrangement uses TRBV27 and TRBJ2-2; D may be TRBD2 (5 bases). V was clipped by 10 bases and J by 0 bases, with 12 bases between them. The germline gives CDR1 MNHEY, CDR2 SMNVEV (reference sequence). The CDR3 totals 14 residues. The DNA of the CDR3 is TGTGCCACCTCGCACGGGACGAACACCGGGGAGCTGTTTTTT. Protein: CATSHGTNTGELFF.

The V gene is TRBV27, the J gene TRBJ1-2, with 10 nucleotides matching TRBD1. The CDR3 is made up of 16 amino acids. Trimming removed 5 bases from V and 8 bases from J; junction bases left unmatched: 14. The germline V gene has CDR1 MNHEY and CDR2 SMNVEV (reference sequence). Written as DNA, the CDR3 is TGTGCCAGCAGTCCGTCCTGGGGACAGGGGAAGGAGGGCTACACCTTC. It yields the protein CASSPSWGQGKEGYTF.

The chain links TRBV7-6 to TRBJ2-5; the D is unclear. Trimming left V 0 bases short and J 4 bases short, with 15 bases between. CDR3 size: 16 residues. Germline loops: CDR1 SGHVS, CDR2 FNYEAQ. The CDR3 DNA is TGTGCCAGCAGCTTAGCGTTTGATGCCGGAAGAGAGACCCAGTACTTC. Translated: CASSLAFDAGRETQYF.

The chain combines TRBV6-6 with TRBJ1-1, with D perhaps TRBD1 (5 bases). Trimming left V 7 bases short and J 0 bases short, with 18 bases between. Germline V gene data show CDR1 as MNHNY and CDR2 as SVGAGI (reference sequence). The CDR3 spans 16 residues. CDR3 in DNA: TGTGCCAGCATGGACACCTCGTCTGGGGTGAACACTGAAGCTTTCTTT. It encodes CASMDTSSGVNTEAFF.